This TCR beta chain stems from a study of T cells after yellow fever vaccination. CDR3 length: 15 amino acids. Germline V CDR1 and CDR2: ENHRY, SYGVKD. V lost 2 bases, J lost 5 bases, and 15 bases lay in between. This clonotype appeared many times. Synthesis of TCR cDNA relied on 5'RACE template switching, which attached a universal primer site and UMIs. TCRdb recomputed calls from the 5' RACE reads with MiXCR, one row per CDR3 protein. The table lists hundreds of thousands of distinct CDR3 sequences, 5.2% of them singletons. This TCR was sampled from a man aged 18 to 35 who received the YFV17D yellow fever vaccine. This specimen consisted of CD4+ T cells sorted from PBMCs, obtained on the day of the yellow fever booster vaccination. This rearrangement joins TRBV10-3 to TRBJ1-2; D unclear. In DNA form, the CDR3 reads TGTGCCATCAGTGAGATGGGCAGGACGTCTTATGGCTACACCTTC. Amino acids: CAISEMGRTSYGYTF.